Below are 20 T cell receptor beta chains sequenced from a single sample in a study of T cell repertoires in cytomegalovirus infection. Their antigens are not known. Each CDR3 protein is one row after TCRdb ran MiXCR on the reads. This repertoire shows under 850,000 distinct CDR3 sequences, around 31% found once; its top ten account for over 15%. The sample was cultured PBMCs, taken from culture after CMV antigen stimulation. Receptor source: a human donor in good health (CMV status not recorded). Some clones in this sample may be carry-over from other donors' samples.

In its sample, this clonotype was seen many times. The CDR3 nucleotides are TGTGCCAGCAGCTCACGGTGGACAGGGGAAGGCAATGAGCAGTTCTTC. This gives the protein CASSSRWTGEGNEQFF. The chain joins TRBV7-8 to TRBJ2-1; TRBD1 matches at 9 bases. J gave up 6 bases and V 4 bases, and 10 bases lay outside the gene matches. This CDR3 has 16 amino acids. Germline assignment: CDR1 SGHVS and CDR2 FQNEAQ.

The CDR3 coding sequence is TGTGCCATCACACCGGGTACTAAACCAAACAATGAGCAGTTCTTC. It yields the protein CAITPGTKPNNEQFF. The chain couples TRBV7-9 to TRBJ2-1; D uncertain. Trimming left V 10 bases short and J 5 bases short, with 21 bases between. The CDR3 runs to 15 residues. Germline CDR1 SEHNR, CDR2 FQNEAQ (reference sequence).

This clonotype was counted only a few times. The gene calls are TRBV18 and TRBJ2-4; TRBD1 aligns across 7 bases. The CDR3 has 15 residues. Germline V CDR1 and CDR2: KGHSH, LQKENI. Trimming cost V 7 bases and J 1 base; bases outside gene matches: 7. The CDR3 is CASLSDRDAKNIQYF. In nucleotides, the CDR3 is TGTGCCAGCTTATCCGACAGGGACGCCAAAAACATTCAGTACTTC. Full variable domain (rest looked up from reference TRBV18 and TRBJ2-4): NAGVMQNPRHLVRRRGQEARLRCSPMKGHSHVYWYRQLPEEGLKFMVYLQKENIIDESGMPKERFSAEFPKEGPSILRIQQVVRGDSAAYFCASLSDRDAKNIQYFGAGTRLSVL.

This clonotype was seen many times. The chain links TRBV7-2 to TRBJ2-7, with D possibly being TRBD1 (6 bases). From germline, CDR1 is SGHTA and CDR2 FQGNSA. This CDR3 region has 14 residues. The V and J ends lost 5 bases and 0 bases respectively, with 11 bases between them. The CDR3 reads CASSPRQASYEQYF. For the CDR3, the DNA is TGTGCCAGCAGCCCCCGACAGGCCTCCTACGAGCAGTACTTC.

The chain recombines TRBV6-2 or TRBV6-3 with TRBJ2-1; no clear D. Germline assignment: CDR1 MNHEY and CDR2 SVGEGT. Trimming cost V 4 bases and J 4 bases, with 17 bases left between them. This CDR3 spans 16 amino acids. The CDR3 nucleotides are TGTGCCAGCAGTTCTCTTTGGTCAGAGACTTACAATGAGCAGTTCTTC. Protein: CASSSLWSETYNEQFF.

The chain recombines TRBV20-1 with TRBJ2-3, with 7 positions matching TRBD2. With V trimmed by 0 bases and J by 8 bases, 11 bases remained unmatched. The CDR3 runs 15 residues. CDR1 is DFQATT and CDR2 is SNEGSKA in the germline V gene (reference sequence). DNA of the CDR3: TGCAGTGCTAGAGATCAGGCGGGAGTTGCGGGTACGCAGTATTTT. Its translation is CSARDQAGVAGTQYF.

This clonotype has more than one count but fewer than ten. The genes are TRBV19 and TRBJ1-1; no reliable D call. CDR1 LNHDA and CDR2 SQIVND come from the germline V gene (reference sequence). This CDR3 is 13 amino acids long. V lost 2 bases, J lost 4 bases, and 8 bases lay in between. The CDR3 DNA is TGTGCCAGTAGTATACCCTGGTCCACTGAAGCTTTCTTT. Amino acid sequence: CASSIPWSTEAFF.

This clonotype has a handful of counts. The chain links TRBV6-2 or TRBV6-3 to TRBJ2-5, with 7 bases aligning to TRBD2. Germline CDR1 and CDR2: MNHEY and SVGEGT. V gave up 5 bases and J gave up 5 bases; unmatched junction bases: 11. CDR3 length: 15 residues. CDR3 DNA sequence: TGTGCCAGCAGTCCTGGACGGGAGGAGCGGGAGACCCAGTACTTC. It yields the protein CASSPGREERETQYF.

The chain links TRBV5-4 to TRBJ2-7; TRBD2 matches at 8 bases. The V and J ends lost 0 bases and 0 bases, in that order; junction bases with no gene match: 5. The germline V gene has CDR1 SGHNT and CDR2 YYREEE (reference sequence). The CDR3 is made up of 16 amino acids. The CDR3 protein is CASSLGAGASSYEQYF. In DNA form, the CDR3 reads TGTGCCAGCAGCTTGGGAGCGGGGGCCAGCTCCTACGAGCAGTACTTC.

This clonotype occurred a few times. The CDR3 protein is CASSPLGGGGGNTIYF. CDR3 nucleotide sequence: TGTGCCAGCAGCCCCCTAGGAGGGGGAGGTGGAAACACCATATATTTT. The chain links TRBV7-2 to TRBJ1-3; D is possibly TRBD1 (6 bases). V was trimmed by 5 bases and J by 3 bases, leaving 17 bases between them. This CDR3 is 16 amino acids long. CDR1 is SGHTA and CDR2 is FQGNSA in the germline V gene.

This clonotype has a handful of counts. The rearrangement links TRBV7-6 to TRBJ2-7, with D possibly TRBD1 on 5 matching bases. CDR3 length: 13 residues. Germline V gives CDR1 SGHVS, CDR2 FNYEAQ. V was clipped by 5 bases and J by 3 bases, with 11 bases between them. The CDR3 coding sequence is TGTGCCAGCAGCCCCTCTGACAGCTACGAGCAGTACTTC. Protein: CASSPSDSYEQYF.

J is TRBJ1-1 and V is TRBV12-3 or TRBV12-4, with D maybe TRBD1 (6 bases). CDR3 length: 14 residues. V was clipped by 3 bases and J by 4 bases, with 12 bases between them. The chain's CDR3 is CASSFRGGGTEAFF. In DNA, the CDR3 is TGTGCCAGCAGTTTTCGGGGAGGGGGCACTGAAGCTTTCTTT.

The chain combines TRBV5-5 with TRBJ1-5; D might be TRBD1 (5 bases). V lost 4 bases and J 5 bases, leaving 13 bases between the germline ends. Germline V gene sequence: CDR1 SGHKS, CDR2 YYEKEE (reference sequence). The CDR3 has 14 amino acids. The CDR3 DNA is TGTGCCAGCAGCGGGGGAACACAAGATCAGCCCCAGCATTTT. Its translation is CASSGGTQDQPQHF.

The V gene is TRBV28, the J gene TRBJ2-5, with 16 bases that match TRBD2. The CDR3 extends over 21 amino acids. V was pared by 3 bases and J by 5 bases, with 18 bases of the junction left unmatched. Germline values: CDR1 MDHEN, CDR2 SYDVKM. This chain's CDR3 is CASSLPLKGLAGGPRDETQYF. In DNA form, the CDR3 reads TGTGCCAGCAGTTTGCCTTTGAAGGGACTAGCGGGAGGGCCACGGGATGAGACCCAGTACTTC.

J is TRBJ2-7 and V is TRBV15, with a tentative D call TRBD1 (5 bases). V shed 0 bases and J shed 4 bases, with 13 bases lying between them. This CDR3 is built from 15 residues. Germline loops: CDR1 LNHNV, CDR2 YYDKDF (reference sequence). The CDR3 loop is CATSRDRAGSYEQYF. The CDR3, as DNA: TGTGCCACCAGCAGAGATAGGGCAGGGTCTTACGAGCAGTACTTC.

The chain employs TRBV6-8 and TRBJ2-5; 14 nucleotides agree with TRBD2. Germline V gene data show CDR1 as MNHGY and CDR2 as SAAAGT. This CDR3 region has 18 residues. V was pared by 2 bases and J by 4 bases, with 9 bases of the junction left unmatched. Written as DNA, the CDR3 is TGTGCCAGCAGTTACGGGATAGGGACTAGCGGGAGAGGAGAGACCCAGTACTTC. It yields the protein CASSYGIGTSGRGETQYF.

This clonotype appeared a few times. The J gene is TRBJ2-2, the V gene TRBV28; 7 nucleotides agree with TRBD2. CDR1 MDHEN and CDR2 SYDVKM come from the germline V gene. The junction had 8 bases not matched to a gene; V was cut back by 7 bases and J by 6 bases. The CDR3 contains 14 residues. The CDR3 sequence: CASILAVGAGELFF. The CDR3 bases are TGTGCCAGCATCCTAGCGGTGGGGGCCGGGGAGCTGTTTTTT.

Only a few counts were recorded for this clonotype. V gene TRBV5-1 combines with J gene TRBJ2-7, with 7 bases aligning to TRBD1. V lost 4 bases, J lost 1 base, and 8 bases stayed unmatched. Germline CDR1 reads SGHRS; CDR2 reads YFSETQ. This CDR3 region has 15 residues. The CDR3 bases are TGCGCCAGCAGCGAAATCCGGGACAGTTCCTACGAGCAGTACTTC. The encoded protein is CASSEIRDSSYEQYF.

The chain is built from TRBV18 and TRBJ1-5, with D unclear. Trimming shortened V by 8 bases and J by 2 bases, and 25 bases separated the two germline ends. The CDR3 spans 18 residues. Germline V lookup: CDR1 KGHSH, CDR2 LQKENI. The CDR3 protein is CASTAGHSGVVGNQPQHF. CDR3 sequence (DNA): TGTGCCAGCACGGCGGGCCACTCGGGCGTTGTGGGCAATCAGCCCCAGCATTTT. The whole variable domain, remainder taken from reference TRBV18 and TRBJ1-5, is NAGVMQNPRHLVRRRGQEARLRCSPMKGHSHVYWYRQLPEEGLKFMVYLQKENIIDESGMPKERFSAEFPKEGPSILRIQQVVRGDSAAYFCASTAGHSGVVGNQPQHFGDGTRLSIL.

This clonotype was seen a few times. V is TRBV29-1 and J is TRBJ2-1, with D tentatively TRBD1 or TRBD2 (5 bases each). V shed 6 bases and J shed 5 bases, with 14 bases lying between them. The CDR3 extends over 13 amino acids. CDR1 and CDR2 from the germline V gene are SQVTM and ANQGSEA. The CDR3 coding sequence is TGCAGCGTAGATGAGGGACGACACAATGAGCAGTTCTTC. This sequence encodes CSVDEGRHNEQFF.